Below, 32 T cell receptor beta chains from the same sample are listed, as sequenced in a study of radiotherapy plus CTLA-4 blockade in lung cancer. Sequenced by immunoSEQ multiplex PCR; TCRdb stores in-frame clones only, minus some. The table lists tens of thousands of clones, around 80% of them singletons, with 3.5% to 4.5% in the top ten. Sequences were derived from peripheral blood, sampled from a patient treated with radiotherapy plus ipilimumab. The receptors derive from a human donor with non-small cell lung cancer who had a partial response to radiotherapy plus ipilimumab.

The chain carries TRBV27 and TRBJ1-2, with a tentative D call TRBD1 (5 bases). Germline V gives CDR1 MNHEY, CDR2 SMNVEV (reference sequence). The V and J ends lost 5 bases and 4 bases respectively, with 11 bases between them. CDR3 length: 13 amino acids. The CDR3 loop reads CASSLQGVYGYTF. The CDR3 region has the DNA TGTGCCAGCAGTCTCCAGGGTGTCTATGGCTACACCTTC.

This chain links TRBV5-1 with TRBJ1-4; 8 nucleotides align to TRBD1. Germline CDR1 reads SGHRS; CDR2 reads YFSETQ. V shed 2 bases and J 2 bases; nucleotides not matched to a gene: 2. The CDR3 runs to 15 residues. As DNA, the CDR3 is TGCGCCAGCAGCTTACAGGGGGTTACTAATGAAAAACTGTTTTTT. Its translation is CASSLQGVTNEKLFF.

This sequence joins TRBV18 and TRBJ2-7; tentative D call: TRBD1 (6 bases). Germline CDR1 and CDR2: KGHSH and LQKENI. Between the trimmed V and J ends, which lost 6 bases and 7 bases, there was a span of 16 bases. This CDR3 has 13 amino acids. CDR3 in DNA: TGTGCCAGCTCCCTCGGGACAATGGGGGAGCAGTACTTC. It specifies CASSLGTMGEQYF.

The chain combines TRBV28 with TRBJ1-5; 8 bases match TRBD1. The CDR3 spans 16 residues. With V trimmed by 8 bases and J by 3 bases, 12 bases remained unmatched. The V gene's germline CDR1 is MDHEN and CDR2 SYDVKM. The CDR3 sequence: CASRRFRGLTNQPQHF. The CDR3 bases are TGTGCCAGCCGTCGATTCAGGGGGCTCACCAATCAGCCCCAGCATTTT.

The V and J genes are TRBV9 and TRBJ2-7, with 13 bases matching TRBD2. This CDR3 spans 16 amino acids. Per germline, CDR1 SGDLS and CDR2 YYNGEE. The J segment lost 2 bases and the V segment lost 4 bases, leaving 6 bases of the junction unmatched. The CDR3 loop reads CASSPRTSGGTYEQYF. The CDR3 region has the DNA TGTGCCAGCAGCCCAAGGACTAGCGGGGGAACCTACGAGCAGTACTTC. The full variable domain, in which reference TRBV9 and TRBJ2-7 provide the parts outside the CDR3, is DSGVTQTPKHLITATGQRVTLRCSPRSGDLSVYWYQQSLDQGLQFLIQYYNGEERAKGNILERFSAQQFPDLHSELNLSSLELGDSALYFCASSPRTSGGTYEQYFGPGTRLTVT.

The chain employs TRBV28 and TRBJ2-2; D is possibly TRBD2 (5 bases). The ends were cut back, 5 bases at V and 1 base at J, with 11 bases in the middle. Germline CDR1 is MDHEN and CDR2 is SYDVKM. The length of the CDR3 is 15 residues. CDR3 loop: CASSAGLENTGELFF. CDR3 sequence (DNA): TGTGCCAGCAGTGCGGGTCTGGAGAACACCGGGGAGCTGTTTTTT.

V and J are TRBV4-1 and TRBJ2-5; 7 bases are a match to TRBD2. V shed 1 base and J 0 bases; nucleotides not matched to a gene: 8. This CDR3 contains 17 residues. Per the germline V gene, CDR1 is MGHRA and CDR2 is YSYEKL. The CDR3 spells CASSQAKSGAYQETQYF. In DNA, the CDR3 is TGCGCCAGCAGCCAAGCGAAAAGCGGGGCCTACCAAGAGACCCAGTACTTC.

The gene calls are TRBV23-1 and TRBJ2-2; a weak D match, TRBD1 (6 bases). TRBV23-1 is recorded as an ORF, its role being uncertain. Trimming took 10 bases from V and 4 from J, leaving 13 bases between them. CDR3 length equals 13 residues. CDR3 amino acids: CATVQGPTGELFF. CDR3 bases: TGCGCCACTGTACAGGGACCCACCGGGGAGCTGTTTTTT.

The CDR3 here is CASTKGGQAPNQPQHF. The CDR3 DNA reads as TGTGCCAGCACAAAAGGGGGACAGGCCCCCAATCAGCCCCAGCATTTT. The chain combines TRBV6-6 with TRBJ1-5, with TRBD1 matching over 8 bases. In germline, CDR1 is MNHNY, CDR2 SVGAGI (reference sequence). J lost 3 bases, V lost 7 bases, and 11 bases had no gene match. The length of the CDR3 is 16 residues.

This chain links TRBV4-1 with TRBJ2-5; 8 nucleotides match TRBD2. The CDR3 extends over 18 amino acids. Germline V lookup: CDR1 MGHRA, CDR2 YSYEKL. Trimming took 0 bases from V and 2 from J; bases not matched to a gene: 11. CDR3 residues: CASSQDDNRGGWQETQYF. CDR3 in DNA: TGCGCCAGCAGCCAAGACGACAATCGGGGGGGGTGGCAAGAGACCCAGTACTTC.

J is TRBJ2-3 and V is TRBV29-1; D possibly corresponds to TRBD1 (6 bases). CDR1 is SQVTM, CDR2 ANQGSEA, per germline. CDR3 length: 14 residues. V was clipped by 0 bases and J by 2 bases, with 9 bases between them. The CDR3 DNA reads TGCAGCGTTGAAGACCGGACAGTCACAGATACGCAGTATTTT. Translation: CSVEDRTVTDTQYF.

This chain joins TRBV28 and TRBJ1-4, with TRBD1 matching 7 bases. Germline CDR1 MDHEN, CDR2 SYDVKM. This CDR3 spans 14 amino acids. V was pared by 4 bases and J by 7 bases, with 6 bases of the junction left unmatched. CDR3 protein: CASSSRQGSEKLFF. CDR3 DNA: TGTGCCAGCAGTTCACGACAGGGATCTGAAAAACTGTTTTTT.

This sequence joins TRBV9 and TRBJ1-3, with 9 bases fitting TRBD1. After removal of 3 bases from V and 0 bases from J, the junction contained 1 base not matched to a gene. The V gene's germline CDR1 is SGDLS and CDR2 YYNGEE. CDR3 length: 15 amino acids. DNA of the CDR3: TGTGCCAGCAGCGAGGGACAGGGCTCTGGAAACACCATATATTTT. Its translation is CASSEGQGSGNTIYF.

This clone was counted only a few times. J is TRBJ2-2 and V is TRBV7-6; TRBD1 is a possible D gene (6 bases). Between the trimmed V and J ends, which lost 6 bases and 0 bases, there was a span of 20 bases. The length of the CDR3 is 18 residues. Germline CDR1 SGHVS, CDR2 FNYEAQ. Here the CDR3 DNA reads TGTGCCAGCAGGCCCGGCCCGGGACATACCGCGAACACCGGGGAGCTGTTTTTT. This translates into CASRPGPGHTANTGELFF. Full variable domain (outside the CDR3, taken from reference TRBV7-6 and TRBJ2-2): GAGVSQSPRYKVTKRGQDVALRCDPISGHVSLYWYRQALGQGPEFLTYFNYEAQQDKSGLPNDRFSAERPEGSISTLTIQRTEQRDSAMYRCASRPGPGHTANTGELFFGEGSRLTVL.

The rearrangement joins TRBV2 to TRBJ1-1, with D perhaps TRBD1 (6 bases). Germline V gene sequence: CDR1 SNHLY, CDR2 FYNNEI. The CDR3 is 14 amino acids. The germline V and J ends were trimmed by 6 bases and 2 bases, with 13 bases remaining between them. The CDR3, as DNA: TGTGCCAGCAGCACAGGGATCTTAAACACTGAAGCTTTCTTT. Its translation: CASSTGILNTEAFF.

This clone appeared a single time. The chain uses TRBV6-1 and TRBJ2-1; weak D call: TRBD2 (6 bases). CDR3 size: 15 residues. Germline values: CDR1 MNHNS, CDR2 SASEGT. Trimming removed 2 bases from V and 5 bases from J, with 13 bases in between. The CDR3 DNA follows: TGTGCCAGCAGTGAACCGGGGGACTTAAACAATGAGCAGTTCTTC. This codes for CASSEPGDLNNEQFF.

The chain has TRBV14 and TRBJ1-1; weak D call: TRBD1 (5 bases). The CDR3 has 16 amino acids. V was cut by 4 bases and J by 11 bases, with 26 bases left in between. Germline V CDR1 and CDR2: SGHDN, FVKESK. The CDR3 loop reads CASSPPGVGVRGTAFF. CDR3 DNA sequence: TGTGCCAGCAGCCCGCCGGGAGTGGGGGTAAGGGGAACGGCTTTCTTT.

The chain uses TRBV30 and TRBJ1-5, with D possibly matching TRBD1 (6 bases). Germline V gives CDR1 GTSNPN, CDR2 SVGIG (reference sequence). The CDR3 is made up of 14 amino acids. The V end lost 2 bases, the J end lost 7 bases, and 15 bases lay between the germline ends. The DNA of the CDR3 is TGTGCCTGGAGTCTACAGGGATGGGAGCAGCCCCAGCATTTT. Residues: CAWSLQGWEQPQHF.

This chain joins TRBV5-6 and TRBJ2-7; 7 nucleotides match TRBD1. J gave up 0 bases and V 4 bases, and 4 bases lay outside the gene matches. Germline V gives CDR1 SGHDT, CDR2 YYEEEE. The CDR3 is 14 amino acids. The CDR3 DNA reads as TGTGCCAGCAGCGTACAGGGGAGCTCCTACGAGCAGTACTTC. It encodes CASSVQGSSYEQYF.

This rearrangement joins TRBV4-2 to TRBJ2-3; 8 bases align to TRBD1. The V segment lost 0 bases and the J segment 5 bases; nucleotides outside the gene matches: 13. CDR3 length equals 18 residues. Germline V gives CDR1 LGHNA, CDR2 YNFKEQ. The CDR3 protein is CASSQDSRQGTSGDTQYF. The CDR3 DNA reads TGTGCCAGCAGCCAAGATTCCCGACAGGGGACCTCCGGAGATACGCAGTATTTT.

The chain is built from TRBV5-1 and TRBJ2-5, with 8 bases matching TRBD2. V trimming: 1 base; J trimming: 1 base; junction bases outside the gene matches: 6. The V gene's germline CDR1 is SGHRS and CDR2 YFSETQ. There are 16 residues in the CDR3. For the CDR3, the DNA is TGCGCCAGCAGCTTGTCCCCCGCGGGGGGCCAAGAGACCCAGTACTTC. Its translation is CASSLSPAGGQETQYF.

The V and J genes are TRBV4-3 and TRBJ2-5, with 7 positions matching TRBD1. V was pared by 3 bases and J by 5 bases, with 9 bases of the junction left unmatched. The germline V gene has CDR1 LGHNA and CDR2 YSLEER. This CDR3 has 15 amino acids. This chain's CDR3 is CASSQEYRGGETQYF. DNA for the CDR3: TGCGCCAGCAGCCAGGAGTACAGGGGTGGGGAGACCCAGTACTTC.

This clone was seen a few times. The V gene is TRBV6-5, the J gene TRBJ2-7; TRBD1 agrees at 8 bases. This CDR3 spans 14 amino acids. Germline V gene data show CDR1 as MNHEY and CDR2 as SVGAGI. V lost 6 bases to trimming and J lost 2 bases; unmatched junction nucleotides: 6. In DNA form, the CDR3 reads TGTGCCAGCAGGACAGGGGCCACTCCCTACGAGCAGTACTTC. Protein sequence: CASRTGATPYEQYF.

In its sample, this clone was seen once. The chain is built from TRBV7-9 and TRBJ1-4; tentative D call: TRBD1 (5 bases). The germline V gene has CDR1 SEHNR and CDR2 FQNEAQ (reference sequence). The CDR3 covers 13 residues. V lost 0 bases, J lost 14 bases, and 13 bases lay in between. CDR3 residues: CASSLAAGNNLFF. The DNA of the CDR3 is TGTGCCAGCAGCTTAGCCGCAGGGAATAACCTGTTTTTT.

This clone showed up just once. This chain joins TRBV29-1 and TRBJ1-1; 7 bases fit TRBD1. The CDR3 has 14 residues. V dropped 2 bases and J dropped 11; count of bases not matched to a gene: 14. Per germline, CDR1 SQVTM and CDR2 ANQGSEA. The CDR3 protein is CSVERRQGTSDAFF. CDR3 in DNA: TGCAGCGTTGAACGCCGACAGGGAACCTCCGACGCTTTCTTT.

The rearrangement links TRBV7-9 to TRBJ1-3, with D possibly TRBD1 on 5 matching bases. This CDR3 region has 15 residues. The germline CDR1 and CDR2 sequences are SEHNR and FQNEAQ (reference sequence). Trimming stripped 1 base from V and 3 bases from J, with 10 bases between. The DNA for the CDR3 is TGTGCCAGCAGCTTAGGGACACCCCTTGGAAACACCATATATTTT. It translates to CASSLGTPLGNTIYF. The complete variable domain, with remaining parts taken from reference TRBV7-9 and TRBJ1-3, reads DTGVSQNPRHKITKRGQNVTFRCDPISEHNRLYWYRQTLGQGPEFLTYFQNEAQLEKSRLLSDRFSAERPKGSFSTLEIQRTEQGDSAMYLCASSLGTPLGNTIYFGEGSWLTVV.

The chain links TRBV18 to TRBJ1-1; TRBD1 agrees at 10 bases. Germline V gives CDR1 KGHSH, CDR2 LQKENI. J gave up 6 bases and V 0 bases, and 4 bases lay outside the gene matches. This CDR3 region has 15 residues. DNA of the CDR3: TGTGCCAGCTCACCACCGGGACAGGGGCGGTCTGAAGCTTTCTTT. This translates into CASSPPGQGRSEAFF.

The chain recombines TRBV10-2 with TRBJ2-1, with TRBD1 matching 7 bases. With V trimmed by 8 bases and J by 4 bases, 11 bases remained unmatched. Germline loops: CDR1 WSHSY, CDR2 SAAADI. CDR3 size: 15 residues. In DNA, the CDR3 is TGCGCCAGCGGCACAGGGGAGCTTTGGTACAATGAGCAGTTCTTC. It is translated as CASGTGELWYNEQFF.

V usage is TRBV5-6 and J usage is TRBJ1-2; D perhaps matches TRBD1 (6 bases). Per germline, CDR1 SGHDT and CDR2 YYEEEE. The CDR3 is made up of 15 amino acids. The germline V and J ends were trimmed by 0 bases and 4 bases, with 13 bases remaining between them. In DNA, the CDR3 is TGTGCCAGCAGCTTGGGGGACACCGGTTTCTATGGCTACACCTTC. Translated, it gives CASSLGDTGFYGYTF.

The chain couples TRBV6-5 to TRBJ2-3; 7 positions agree with TRBD2. Germline V lookup: CDR1 MNHEY, CDR2 SVGAGI. V was clipped by 6 bases and J by 0 bases; unmatched bases: 6. This CDR3 contains 15 residues. CDR3 residues: CASSSLASSTDTQYF. The CDR3 DNA follows: TGTGCCAGCAGCTCACTAGCGTCTAGCACAGATACGCAGTATTTT.

The chain uses TRBV7-4 and TRBJ1-5, with a tentative D call TRBD1 (5 bases). Germline V gives CDR1 SGHVT, CDR2 SQSDAQ. The ends were cut back, 6 bases at V and 5 bases at J, with 20 bases in the middle. The length of the CDR3 is 16 residues. As DNA, the CDR3 is TGTGCCAGCAGACAAGAGGTAGACAGTTCGGATCAGCCCCAGCATTTT. The encoded protein is CASRQEVDSSDQPQHF.

This clone was seen a single time. The J gene is TRBJ1-2, the V gene TRBV6-1; D might be TRBD1 (5 bases). V was cut by 0 bases and J by 4 bases, with 15 bases left in between. Germline CDR1 is MNHNS and CDR2 is SASEGT. CDR3 length equals 16 residues. In DNA, the CDR3 is TGTGCCAGCAGTGAAGCGCGTCAGGGCGATCGCTATGGCTACACCTTC. It yields the protein CASSEARQGDRYGYTF.